Listed here are 23 T cell receptor beta chains from one sample, sequenced in a study of blood T cells in healthy people across ages. The authors ran a second PCR of 7 to 11 cycles using a sample-barcoded 5' primer and a J-beta primer mix. Each CDR3 protein is one row after TCRdb ran MiXCR on the 5' RACE reads. The profile shows 1.5 million or so distinct CDR3 sequences, about 42% of them singletons. The sample comprised blood. All receptors derive from a woman between 18 and 29 years old in good health.

This clonotype was found once. One end of the junction is discordant with germline, which a read error may explain. This chain links TRBV20-1 with TRBJ2-3; possible D gene TRBD1, 6 bases. The CDR3 is 15 residues long. Germline CDR1 is DFQATT and CDR2 is SNEGSKA (reference sequence). In nucleotides, the CDR3 is TGCAGTGCTAGAGACCCAACAGGGAGCACAGAGACGCAGTATTTT. As protein: CSARDPTGSTETQYF.

Only a few counts were recorded for this clonotype. The chain is built from TRBV14 and TRBJ2-1; D not certain. Germline CDR1 is SGHDN and CDR2 is FVKESK. This CDR3 has 13 amino acids. V was trimmed by 4 bases and J by 6 bases, leaving 10 bases between them. CDR3 region: CASSRGWVNEQFF. DNA of the CDR3: TGTGCCAGCAGCCGAGGATGGGTCAATGAGCAGTTCTTC.

Only a few counts were recorded for this clonotype. The chain uses TRBV5-1 and TRBJ2-5, with 11 bases matching TRBD2. The V gene end was trimmed by 3 bases and the J gene end by 11 bases; junction bases not matched to a gene: 15. This CDR3 is built from 16 residues. Germline V gene lookup returns CDR1 SGHRS and CDR2 YFSETQ. CDR3 sequence (DNA): TGCGCCAGCAGCTCCCGATGGACTAGCGGGCCTAAAGAGCAGTACTTC. This sequence encodes CASSSRWTSGPKEQYF.

This chain joins TRBV11-3 and TRBJ2-3, with unresolved D. The V gene's germline CDR1 is SGHNT and CDR2 YENEEA. Trimming took 7 bases from V and 2 from J, leaving 13 bases between them. This CDR3 is 14 amino acids long. The CDR3 sequence: CASNSDGNTDTQYF. DNA for the CDR3: TGTGCCAGCAACTCGGACGGAAACACAGATACGCAGTATTTT. Combining the CDR3 with reference TRBV11-3 and TRBJ2-3 gives the whole variable domain EAGVVQSPRYKIIEKKQPVAFWCNPISGHNTLYWYLQNLGQGPELLIRYENEEAVDDSQLPKDRFSAERLKGVDSTLKIQPAELGDSAVYLCASNSDGNTDTQYFGPGTRLTVL.

The count of this clonotype is one. V and J are TRBV4-2 and TRBJ1-1; 7 bases agree with TRBD1. The CDR3 covers 16 residues. The V segment lost 2 bases and the J segment 1 base; nucleotides outside the gene matches: 7. The V gene's germline CDR1 is LGHNA and CDR2 YNFKEQ. CDR3 amino acids: CASSQPRQGPNTEAFF. DNA for the CDR3: TGTGCCAGCAGCCAACCCCGACAGGGACCGAACACTGAAGCTTTCTTT.

The V and J genes are TRBV7-9 and TRBJ1-4, with 10 bases aligning to TRBD1. Losses at the gene ends were 3 bases for V and 0 bases for J; bases not matched to a gene: 1. In germline, CDR1 is SEHNR, CDR2 FQNEAQ (reference sequence). The CDR3 is 16 amino acids. DNA of the CDR3: TGTGCCAGCAGCTTCGGGACAGGGGCAACTAATGAAAAACTGTTTTTT. Residues: CASSFGTGATNEKLFF.

The genes are TRBV12-3 or TRBV12-4 and TRBJ2-1; tentatively, D is TRBD1 (6 bases). The V gene lost 5 bases and the J gene lost 8 bases, with 13 bases spanning the gap. This CDR3 region has 13 residues. The CDR3 reads CASSPGQTDEQFF. The CDR3 bases are TGTGCCAGCAGTCCCGGACAGACCGATGAGCAGTTCTTC.

V usage is TRBV7-2 and J usage is TRBJ2-5, with TRBD2 matching 8 bases. This CDR3 comprises 14 residues. CDR1 is SGHTA and CDR2 is FQGNSA in the germline V gene. Trimming removed 4 bases from V and 0 bases from J; junction bases left unmatched: 1. CDR3 nucleotides: TGTGCCAGCAGCTCGACTAGCGACCAAGAGACCCAGTACTTC. Protein product: CASSSTSDQETQYF.

This CDR3 reads CASSLGRRGLTGELFF. The CDR3 coding sequence is TGCGCCAGCAGCTTGGGTCGCAGGGGGTTAACCGGGGAGCTGTTTTTT. The rearrangement uses TRBV5-1 and TRBJ2-2; TRBD1 matches 7 bases. The CDR3 totals 16 residues. V trimming: 0 bases; J trimming: 5 bases; junction bases outside the gene matches: 7. CDR1 and CDR2 from the germline V gene are SGHRS and YFSETQ.

J is TRBJ2-1 and V is TRBV27; no clear D. The ends were cut back, 5 bases at V and 5 bases at J, with 22 bases in the middle. Germline V lookup: CDR1 MNHEY, CDR2 SMNVEV (reference sequence). The CDR3 runs to 17 residues. The CDR3 sequence is CASSPHGPADEDNEQFF. The DNA of the CDR3 is TGTGCCAGCAGTCCCCACGGACCAGCCGACGAGGACAATGAGCAGTTCTTC.

This clonotype appeared a few times. The J gene is TRBJ1-2, the V gene TRBV20-1, with 9 bases fitting TRBD1. This CDR3 has 14 amino acids. Germline CDR1 DFQATT, CDR2 SNEGSKA (reference sequence). J was trimmed by 7 bases and V by 3 bases; bases with no gene match: 9. CDR3 DNA sequence: TGCAGTGCTAGCACGGGACAGGGCTGGGGTGGCTACACCTTC. Its translation: CSASTGQGWGGYTF.

This clonotype has just a few counts. This rearrangement joins TRBV7-2 to TRBJ2-1, with TRBD2 identical over 12 bases. The CDR3 is 17 amino acids. CDR1 and CDR2 (germline): SGHTA, FQGNSA. Losses at the gene ends were 3 bases for V and 4 bases for J; bases not matched to a gene: 7. This CDR3 is CASSFTSGRFLYNEQFF. The CDR3 DNA is TGTGCCAGCAGCTTCACTAGCGGGAGGTTTTTATACAATGAGCAGTTCTTC. Full variable domain (missing parts from reference TRBV7-2 and TRBJ2-1): GAGVSQSPSNKVTEKGKDVELRCDPISGHTALYWYRQSLGQGLEFLIYFQGNSAPDKSGLPSDRFSAERTGGSVSTLTIQRTQQEDSAVYLCASSFTSGRFLYNEQFFGPGTRLTVL.

In this sample, this clonotype turned up once. Here the CDR3 DNA reads TGCGCCAGCAGTCCAAACGACTGGCCCGGGACGGATCTGTACTTC. It is translated as CASSPNDWPGTDLYF. V and J are TRBV5-1 and TRBJ2-7, with D perhaps matching TRBD1 or TRBD2 (5 bases each). Germline V gives CDR1 SGHRS, CDR2 YFSETQ. The length of the CDR3 is 15 residues. V lost 5 bases and J lost 12, with 27 bases in between. The full variable domain, completed using reference TRBV5-1 and TRBJ2-7, is KAGVTQTPRYLIKTRGQQVTLSCSPISGHRSVSWYQQTPGQGLQFLFEYFSETQRNKGNFPGRFSGRQFSNSRSEMNVSTLELGDSALYLCASSPNDWPGTDLYFGPGTRLTVT.

V usage is TRBV7-2 and J usage is TRBJ2-7, with D tentatively TRBD2 (7 bases). This CDR3 region has 13 residues. Germline lookup yields CDR1 SGHTA and CDR2 FQGNSA. Between the trimmed V and J ends, which lost 6 bases and 2 bases, there was a span of 11 bases. CDR3 in amino acids: CASSERDTYEQYF. The CDR3 DNA follows: TGTGCCAGCAGTGAGCGGGACACCTACGAGCAGTACTTC.

This CDR3 is CASSSPAADTQYF. The CDR3 DNA reads as TGTGCCAGCAGTTCCCCGGCCGCAGATACGCAGTATTTT. The rearrangement uses TRBV12-3 or TRBV12-4 and TRBJ2-3, with no clear D. The V gene lost 4 bases and the J gene lost 4 bases, with 9 bases spanning the gap. CDR3 length: 13 residues.

This sequence joins TRBV28 and TRBJ2-6; D is undetermined. The germline V gene encodes CDR1 MDHEN and CDR2 SYDVKM. The CDR3 length is 15 residues. Between the trimmed V and J ends, which lost 6 bases and 0 bases, there was a span of 9 bases. CDR3 loop: CASRPRFSGANVLTF. As DNA, the CDR3 is TGTGCCAGCAGGCCCCGGTTCTCTGGGGCCAACGTCCTGACTTTC.

The chain links TRBV6-5 to TRBJ2-3; no firm D call. This CDR3 is built from 14 residues. From germline, CDR1 is MNHEY and CDR2 SVGAGI. Deletions cut 4 bases from V and 2 bases from J, with 10 bases between. The CDR3 DNA reads as TGTGCCAGCAGTTTAATCCAGGCCACAGATACGCAGTATTTT. This translates into CASSLIQATDTQYF.

The chain employs TRBV25-1 and TRBJ2-4; D perhaps matches TRBD1 (6 bases). Germline V CDR1 and CDR2: MGHDK, SYGVNS. The CDR3 length is 16 residues. The V gene lost 6 bases and the J gene lost 1 base, with 16 bases spanning the gap. CDR3 amino acids: CASRSGQSFAKNIQYF. In nucleotides, the CDR3 is TGTGCCAGCAGGAGCGGACAGTCCTTCGCCAAAAACATTCAGTACTTC.

The J gene is TRBJ2-1, the V gene TRBV5-4; TRBD2 might be the D (7 bases). Per germline, CDR1 SGHNT and CDR2 YYREEE (reference sequence). This CDR3 is 18 amino acids long. Trimming took off 2 bases at V and 2 bases at J, with 20 bases between the two ends. CDR3 sequence reads: CASSFRGGGLFTYNEQFF. The CDR3 DNA sequence: TGTGCCAGCAGCTTCAGGGGTGGGGGACTATTCACCTACAATGAGCAGTTCTTC.

The chain uses TRBV11-2 and TRBJ2-1; 7 bases fit TRBD1. The J call is in doubt because the DNA end fits TRBJ2-7 better. The CDR3 is 13 amino acids. Germline CDR1 is SGHAT and CDR2 is FQNNGV. The CDR3 DNA is TGTGCCAGCAGACGAGGACAGGTCAGGGAGCAGTACTTC. Protein sequence: CASRRGQVREQYF.

The chain has TRBV2 and TRBJ2-3; D may be TRBD2 (6 bases). This CDR3 has 14 residues. CDR1 is SNHLY, CDR2 FYNNEI, per germline. Trimming stripped 7 bases from V and 2 bases from J, with 13 bases between. CDR3: CASKVTSSTDTQYF. The CDR3, as DNA: TGTGCCAGCAAGGTCACTAGCTCCACAGATACGCAGTATTTT.

J is TRBJ1-3 and V is TRBV4-1; the D gene is possibly TRBD1 (5 bases). CDR3 size: 15 residues. Trimming removed 3 bases at V and 0 bases at J, with 9 bases between. Germline V gene sequence: CDR1 MGHRA, CDR2 YSYEKL. The CDR3 DNA sequence: TGCGCCAGCAGCCACAGGGTTGGCTCTGGAAACACCATATATTTT. Encoded protein: CASSHRVGSGNTIYF.

The chain links TRBV2 to TRBJ2-1, with 12 bases lining up with TRBD2. This CDR3 has 15 residues. From germline, CDR1 is SNHLY and CDR2 FYNNEI. Trimming took 6 bases from V and 8 from J; bases not matched to a gene: 8. The CDR3, as DNA: TGTGCCAGCAGGAACAGACTAGCGGGGGACGATGAGCAGTTCTTC. This codes for CASRNRLAGDDEQFF.